This entry lists 19 T cell receptor beta chains sequenced from one sample in a study of T cell changes during pregnancy in multiple sclerosis. Sequenced by immunoSEQ multiplex PCR; TCRdb stores in-frame clones only, minus some. Of about 76,000 clones listed, 94% were seen once; the top ten hold 0.58%. The sequenced sample was peripheral blood, obtained in the third trimester of pregnancy. The receptor source for this set is a female donor with multiple sclerosis, enrolled in a pregnancy study.

The chain employs TRBV6-6 and TRBJ1-2, with TRBD1 matching over 10 bases. The CDR3 has 14 amino acids. V gave up 8 bases and J gave up 3 bases; unmatched junction bases: 6. Looked up from germline, CDR1 is MNHNY and CDR2 is SVGAGI (reference sequence). In nucleotides, the CDR3 is TGTGCCAGCCTGACAGGGGGCTCTGACTATGGCTACACCTTC. Its protein product is CASLTGGSDYGYTF.

This rearrangement joins TRBV21-1 to TRBJ1-5. TRBV21-1 is given as a pseudogene. This CDR3 contains 15 residues. The CDR3, as DNA: TGTGCCAGCACCAAACAAGGAGCAAGCAATCAGCCCCAGCATTTT. Translating gives CASTKQGASNQPQHF.

This chain joins TRBV27 and TRBJ1-4; 9 nucleotides match TRBD1. The CDR3 is 14 residues long. The V segment lost 2 bases and the J segment 7 bases; nucleotides outside the gene matches: 2. The germline gives CDR1 MNHEY, CDR2 SMNVEV (reference sequence). This CDR3 is CASSLQGQGEKLFF. The CDR3 nucleotides read TGTGCCAGCAGTTTACAGGGACAGGGTGAAAAACTGTTTTTT.

Written as DNA, the CDR3 is TGTGCCAGTAGTATTCCTCGGAGCTCCTACAATGAGCAGTTCTTC. Translated: CASSIPRSSYNEQFF. The chain recombines TRBV19 with TRBJ2-1; D remains ambiguous. This CDR3 region has 15 residues. V was clipped by 3 bases and J by 0 bases, with 9 bases between them. Germline CDR1 is LNHDA and CDR2 is SQIVND (reference sequence). The full variable domain, with the rest looked up from reference TRBV19 and TRBJ2-1, is DGGITQSPKYLFRKEGQNVTLSCEQNLNHDAMYWYRQDPGQGLRLIYYSQIVNDFQKGDIAEGYSVSREKKESFPLTVTSAQKNPTAFYLCASSIPRSSYNEQFFGPGTRLTVL.

The rearrangement uses TRBV6-4 and TRBJ2-2; TRBD1 agrees at 7 bases. Germline trimming cut 4 bases from V and 4 bases from J; bases unmatched to any gene: 0. This CDR3 has 13 amino acids. Germline CDR1 and CDR2: MRHNA and SNTAGT. The chain's CDR3 is CASSAGGTGELFF. CDR3 DNA: TGTGCCAGCAGTGCAGGGGGCACCGGGGAGCTGTTTTTT.

The rearrangement links TRBV18 to TRBJ2-7; D not resolved. This CDR3 has 14 amino acids. Germline assignment: CDR1 KGHSH and CDR2 LQKENI. V lost 2 bases, J lost 0 bases, and 8 bases lay in between. The CDR3 nucleotides are TGTGCCAGCTCACCAAACTCCCTCTCCTACGAGCAGTACTTC. Translation gives CASSPNSLSYEQYF.

The V call is TRBV27, the J call TRBJ2-7; no definite D call. CDR1 and CDR2 from the germline V gene are MNHEY and SMNVEV (reference sequence). V lost 1 base and J lost 1, with 8 bases in between. The CDR3 runs 14 residues. The CDR3 protein is CASSLFPGSYEQYF. The DNA for the CDR3 is TGTGCCAGCAGTTTATTTCCGGGTTCCTACGAGCAGTACTTC.

This clone was picked up one time. The chain employs TRBV5-5 and TRBJ1-2, with D perhaps TRBD1 (5 bases). Trimming took off 2 bases at V and 5 bases at J, with 10 bases between the two ends. The length of the CDR3 is 13 residues. Germline V gene data show CDR1 as SGHKS and CDR2 as YYEKEE (reference sequence). The CDR3 DNA reads as TGTGCCAGCAGCTTAACGCAGGGATATGGCTACACCTTC. Translation: CASSLTQGYGYTF.

V and J are TRBV29-1 and TRBJ1-1; D uncertain. Per germline, CDR1 SQVTM and CDR2 ANQGSEA. Trimming stripped 4 bases from V and 0 bases from J, with 6 bases between. This CDR3 spans 12 amino acids. The CDR3 region has the DNA TGCAGCGTTGTAGGAGTGAACACTGAAGCTTTCTTT. Protein: CSVVGVNTEAFF.

This sequence joins TRBV6-6 and TRBJ1-3; TRBD1 matches 9 bases. The CDR3 has 15 residues. Per the germline V gene, CDR1 is MNHNY and CDR2 is SVGAGI (reference sequence). V lost 4 bases, J lost 2 bases, and 3 bases stayed unmatched. Here the CDR3 DNA reads TGTGCCAGCAGTTTGCGACAGGGGGCTGGAAACACCATATATTTT. Protein product: CASSLRQGAGNTIYF.

The V gene is TRBV4-3, the J gene TRBJ2-7, with 11 bases matching TRBD2. Per the germline V gene, CDR1 is LGHNA and CDR2 is YSLEER. With V trimmed by 3 bases and J by 1 base, 5 bases remained unmatched. The CDR3 contains 16 residues. CDR3 nucleotide sequence: TGCGCCAGCAGCCAGCTAGCGGGGGGAATTTCCTACGAGCAGTACTTC. Protein: CASSQLAGGISYEQYF.

This chain connects TRBV19 to TRBJ2-2; a possible D gene is TRBD1 (5 bases). Trimming pared 5 bases from V and 4 bases from J, leaving 11 bases between. The CDR3 consists of 14 residues. The germline gives CDR1 LNHDA, CDR2 SQIVND (reference sequence). Here the CDR3 reads CASSGRAGTGELFF. CDR3 nucleotides: TGTGCCAGTAGTGGCAGGGCTGGCACCGGGGAGCTGTTTTTT.

J is TRBJ1-5 and V is TRBV6-5; a weak D match, TRBD1 (6 bases). V was trimmed by 6 bases and J by 1 base, leaving 10 bases between them. The CDR3 is made up of 14 amino acids. Germline values: CDR1 MNHEY, CDR2 SVGAGI. CDR3 sequence (DNA): TGTGCCAGCAGCCCGGACAGAAGCAATCAGCCCCAGCATTTT. It translates to CASSPDRSNQPQHF.

This chain links TRBV6-5 with TRBJ2-3; TRBD2 is a possible D gene (6 bases). Germline-derived CDR1 and CDR2 are MNHEY and SVGAGI. The V end was cut by 4 bases, the J end by 0 bases, with 14 bases between. The CDR3 length is 16 residues. CDR3 residues: CASSSLTGTSTDTQYF. The CDR3 DNA reads TGTGCCAGCAGTTCCCTGACTGGGACTAGCACAGATACGCAGTATTTT.

V usage is TRBV18 and J usage is TRBJ1-3, with D uncertain. Per germline, CDR1 KGHSH and CDR2 LQKENI. With 1 base removed from V and 0 bases from J, the gap between germline ends came to 10 bases. CDR3 length equals 16 residues. CDR3 sequence: CASSPLKQSSGNTIYF. CDR3 in DNA: TGTGCCAGCTCACCACTTAAACAGAGCTCTGGAAACACCATATATTTT.

The V call is TRBV5-1, the J call TRBJ1-1, with D tentatively TRBD1 (5 bases). The CDR3 extends over 15 amino acids. Germline lookup yields CDR1 SGHRS and CDR2 YFSETQ. V lost 3 bases and J 0 bases, leaving 12 bases between the germline ends. CDR3 bases: TGCGCCAGCAGCTCGGGGGTTGGTGTGAACACTGAAGCTTTCTTT. The encoded protein is CASSSGVGVNTEAFF.

V gene TRBV9 combines with J gene TRBJ1-6; unclear D gene. Trimming stripped 3 bases from V and 9 bases from J, with 10 bases between. The CDR3 sequence is 13 residues long. The germline CDR1 and CDR2 sequences are SGDLS and YYNGEE. The CDR3 bases are TGTGCCAGCAGCGGAATAGGAGGTTCACCCCTCCACTTT. It is translated as CASSGIGGSPLHF.

The J gene is TRBJ1-3, the V gene TRBV2; D not certain. With 2 bases removed from V and 0 bases from J, the gap between germline ends came to 17 bases. CDR1 and CDR2 from the germline V gene are SNHLY and FYNNEI. This CDR3 is built from 18 residues. CDR3 amino acids: CASSETRGSTGSGNTIYF. The CDR3 DNA reads as TGTGCCAGCAGTGAAACGCGAGGAAGTACCGGCTCTGGAAACACCATATATTTT.

This chain connects TRBV7-2 to TRBJ2-5; the D is unclear. Germline lookup yields CDR1 SGHTA and CDR2 FQGNSA. The CDR3 spans 13 residues. Trimming shortened V by 5 bases and J by 5 bases, and 12 bases separated the two germline ends. DNA of the CDR3: TGTGCCAGCAGCCTGAACGGTCGGGAGACCCAGTACTTC. It codes for CASSLNGRETQYF.